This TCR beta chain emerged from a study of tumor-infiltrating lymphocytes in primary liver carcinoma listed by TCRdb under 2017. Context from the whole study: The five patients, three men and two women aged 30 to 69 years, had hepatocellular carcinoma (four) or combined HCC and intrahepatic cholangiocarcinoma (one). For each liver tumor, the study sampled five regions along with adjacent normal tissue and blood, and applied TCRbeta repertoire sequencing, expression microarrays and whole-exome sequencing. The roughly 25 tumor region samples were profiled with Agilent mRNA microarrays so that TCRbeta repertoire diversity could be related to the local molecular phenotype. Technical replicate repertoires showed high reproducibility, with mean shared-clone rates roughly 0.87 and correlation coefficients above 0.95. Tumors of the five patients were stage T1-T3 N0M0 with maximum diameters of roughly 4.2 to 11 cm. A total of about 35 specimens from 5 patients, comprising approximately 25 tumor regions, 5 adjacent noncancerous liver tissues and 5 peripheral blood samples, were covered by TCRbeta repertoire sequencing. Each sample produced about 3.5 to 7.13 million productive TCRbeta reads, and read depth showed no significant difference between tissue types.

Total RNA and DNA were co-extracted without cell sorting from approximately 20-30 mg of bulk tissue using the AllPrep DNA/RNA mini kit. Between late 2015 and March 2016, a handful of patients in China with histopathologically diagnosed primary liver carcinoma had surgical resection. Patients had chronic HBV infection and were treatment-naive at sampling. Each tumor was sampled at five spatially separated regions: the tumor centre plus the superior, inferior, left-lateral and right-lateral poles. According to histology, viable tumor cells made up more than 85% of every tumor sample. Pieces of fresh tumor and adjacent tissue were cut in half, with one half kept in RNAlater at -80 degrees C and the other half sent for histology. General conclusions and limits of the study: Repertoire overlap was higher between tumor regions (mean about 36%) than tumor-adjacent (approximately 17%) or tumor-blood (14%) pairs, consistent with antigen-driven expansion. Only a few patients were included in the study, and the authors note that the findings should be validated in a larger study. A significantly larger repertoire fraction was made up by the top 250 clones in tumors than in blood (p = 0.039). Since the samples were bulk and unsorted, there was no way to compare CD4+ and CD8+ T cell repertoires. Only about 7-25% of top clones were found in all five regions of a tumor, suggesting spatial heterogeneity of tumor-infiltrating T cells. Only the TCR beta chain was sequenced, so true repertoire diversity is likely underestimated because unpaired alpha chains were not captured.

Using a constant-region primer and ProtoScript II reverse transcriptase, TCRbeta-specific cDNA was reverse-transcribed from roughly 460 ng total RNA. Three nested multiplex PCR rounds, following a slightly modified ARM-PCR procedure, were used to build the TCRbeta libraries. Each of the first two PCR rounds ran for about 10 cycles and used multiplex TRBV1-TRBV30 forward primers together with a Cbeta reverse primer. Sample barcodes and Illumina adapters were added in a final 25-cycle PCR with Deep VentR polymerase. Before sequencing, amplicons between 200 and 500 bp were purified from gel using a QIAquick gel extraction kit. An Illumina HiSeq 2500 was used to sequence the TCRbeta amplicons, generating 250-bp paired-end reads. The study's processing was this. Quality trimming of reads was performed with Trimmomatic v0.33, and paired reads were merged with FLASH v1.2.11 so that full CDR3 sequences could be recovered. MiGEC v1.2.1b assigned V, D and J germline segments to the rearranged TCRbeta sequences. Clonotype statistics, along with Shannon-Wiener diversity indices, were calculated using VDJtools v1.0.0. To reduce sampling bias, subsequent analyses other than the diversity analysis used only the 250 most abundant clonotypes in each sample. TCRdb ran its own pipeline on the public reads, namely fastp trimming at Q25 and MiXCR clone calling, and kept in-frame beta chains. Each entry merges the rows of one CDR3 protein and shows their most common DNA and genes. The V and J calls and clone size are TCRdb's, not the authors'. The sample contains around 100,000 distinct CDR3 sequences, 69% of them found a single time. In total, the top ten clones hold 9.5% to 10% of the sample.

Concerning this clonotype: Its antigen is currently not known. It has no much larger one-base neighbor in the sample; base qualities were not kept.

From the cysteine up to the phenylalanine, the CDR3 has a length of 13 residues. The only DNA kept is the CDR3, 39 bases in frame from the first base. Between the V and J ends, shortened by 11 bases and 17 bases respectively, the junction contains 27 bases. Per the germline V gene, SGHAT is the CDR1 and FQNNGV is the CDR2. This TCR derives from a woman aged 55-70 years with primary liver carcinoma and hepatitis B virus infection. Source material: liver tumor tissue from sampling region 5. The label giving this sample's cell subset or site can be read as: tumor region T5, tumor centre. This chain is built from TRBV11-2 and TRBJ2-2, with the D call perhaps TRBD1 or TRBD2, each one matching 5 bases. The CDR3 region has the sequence CADSLDRTGEPFF. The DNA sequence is TGTGCCGACAGCTTAGATAGGACTGGGGAGCCCTTTTTT. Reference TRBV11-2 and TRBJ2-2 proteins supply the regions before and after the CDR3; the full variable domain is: EAGVAQSPRYKIIEKRQSVAFWCNPISGHATLYWYQQILGQGPKLLIQFQNNGVVDDSQLPKDRFSAERLKGVDSTLKIQPAKLEDSAVYLCADSLDRTGEPFFGEGSRLTVL.